The present entry profiles one TCR beta chain with its context. This clonotype has at least ten counts. Its cognate antigen has yet to be identified. No much larger clonotype is one base removed from it; base qualities were not supplied. The TCR beta CDR3 regions were amplified from RNA transcripts. The first round of RT-PCR for the TCR CDR3 was performed with the HTBI primer set and the Qiagen OneStep RT-PCR kit. Libraries were constructed in a second round of multiplex PCR, after which size selection and purification were carried out. Libraries were sequenced paired-end with 100 bp reads on an Illumina HiSeq2000. The original pipeline was this. SOAPnuke was used to process the raw data, removing reads that contained adapters or uncalled bases, had a mean Phred below 15, or lacked an exact match to the constant primer or identifier. COPE v1.2.5 was used to merge high-quality paired reads, and clonotypes were defined as unique nucleotide sequences. Clonotypes were aligned to IMGT TRBV, TRBD and TRBJ reference segments using MiTCR v1.1. Analysis was restricted to V-J combinations with a frequency above 0.0001, which covered roughly 99% of repertoires. The TCS score was defined as the ratio of F50 (clonal expansion) to E x V (chaos), calculated using BLOSUM62-based TCRdist between CDR3 peptides within each V-J. Welch's t-statistics and random forest reduced fewer than 600 V-J features to about 13, which were used in a naive Bayes classifier (R e1071). TCRdb's own reprocessing of the public reads used fastp at Q25 and MiXCR and kept productive beta chains. Rows are unified per CDR3 protein, each entry keeping the most common DNA and genes. The V and J calls were determined by TCRdb, not by the authors. Recorded for this sample are roughly 380,000 distinct CDR3 sequences; roughly 13% of them occurred a single time. Clones ranked in the top ten supply approximately 9.9% of the sample.

These data are taken from a study of T cells in Graves' hyperthyroidism and ophthalmopathy (dated by TCRdb to between 2018 and 2021). Background on the whole study: Peripheral blood samples were taken at initial diagnosis, before any treatment was given. To identify TCR V-J signatures that set the groups apart, the researchers used a discovery cohort of roughly 100 patients, made up of about 44 with Graves' ophthalmopathy and 57 with stable Graves' hyperthyroidism. An independent validation cohort of fewer than 20 hyperthyroidism patients and approximately 17 patients who later progressed to ophthalmopathy tested prospective prediction of ophthalmopathy. The 100 discovery patients were randomly divided into training and test sets at a 7:3 ratio. In six Graves' hyperthyroidism patients, the study also compared T-cell repertoires from thyroid tissue with T-cell repertoires from blood. Once sampling was done, hyperthyroidism patients were given methimazole at a starting dose of 30 mg daily, whereas ophthalmopathy patients were given high-dose intravenous methylprednisolone. The paper reports TCR Vbeta CDR3 sequencing of approximately 140 peripheral blood samples: under 45 ophthalmopathy, under 80 hyperthyroidism and around 17 progressor patients. The investigation overall reported the following: During validation, the model predicted progression to ophthalmopathy a median of about 6.5 months ahead of onset, with approximately 71% sensitivity and 72% to 85% specificity. No statistical method was used to set the sample size in advance, and investigators knew the group allocation. A 13 V-J signature model separated ophthalmopathy from stable hyperthyroidism, with 87.88% sensitivity and roughly 81% specificity in cross-validation and 80%/75% in testing. Most expanded thyroid clonotypes (frequency above 0.001) were also detected in blood, a finding suggesting that blood repertoires may reflect thyroid immune responses.

Stable Graves' hyperthyroidism was defined as the absence of progression to ophthalmopathy over 18 months of follow-up. The hyperthyroidism patients were between 18 and 65 years old and newly diagnosed, with a disease duration of less than 2 months. The study excluded patients with uncontrolled infections, other autoimmune diseases, pregnancy or lactation. Diagnoses were based on clinical symptoms, serum thyroxine and TRAb, thyroid ultrasound and orbital computed tomography. PBMCs were isolated from more than 9 ml of fresh peripheral blood by Ficoll-Paque density gradient centrifugation. Total RNA was extracted using Trizol reagent, and RNA quality was assessed on an Agilent 2100 Bioanalyzer. CDR1 and CDR2 were assigned from the germline V gene (reference sequence) as DFQATT and SNEGSKA. Spanning cysteine to phenylalanine, the CDR3 consists of 13 amino acids. Only the CDR3 DNA stays, 39 bases, in frame from base 1. Germline trimming: 6 bases from V, 5 bases from J; junction bases outside gene matches: 2.

The clonotype originates from a woman aged 55-75 years with Graves' hyperthyroidism. Material: blood. The chain was built from TRBV20-1 and TRBJ2-3; the junction holds 13 bases that match TRBD2. The DNA sequence is given as TGCAGTGCCCGGACTAGCGGGGGAGATACGCAGTATTTT. This codes for CSARTSGGDTQYF.